Sequencing of this T cell receptor (beta chain) was carried out in a study of blood T cell repertoires in COVID-19. Per germline, CDR1 SGHDT and CDR2 YYEEEE. The CDR3 loop spans 16 amino acids. Trimming removed 6 bases from V and 3 bases from J; junction bases left unmatched: 10. Clones were read by immunoSEQ multiplex PCR, and TCRdb kept only the in-frame ones, dropping some. The sample comprises 200,000 to 300,000 clones, approximately 85% of which are singletons, and approximately 8.6% rests with the top ten. V and J are TRBV5-6 and TRBJ2-3; 10 bases line up with TRBD2. The receptor was derived from a woman aged 45-59 years with acute COVID-19. The source material was PBMCs or T cells enriched from blood (not recorded which). CDR3 amino acids: CASNKPPGLATDTQYF. Written as DNA, the CDR3 is TGTGCCAGCAACAAACCCCCGGGACTAGCGACAGATACGCAGTATTTT.